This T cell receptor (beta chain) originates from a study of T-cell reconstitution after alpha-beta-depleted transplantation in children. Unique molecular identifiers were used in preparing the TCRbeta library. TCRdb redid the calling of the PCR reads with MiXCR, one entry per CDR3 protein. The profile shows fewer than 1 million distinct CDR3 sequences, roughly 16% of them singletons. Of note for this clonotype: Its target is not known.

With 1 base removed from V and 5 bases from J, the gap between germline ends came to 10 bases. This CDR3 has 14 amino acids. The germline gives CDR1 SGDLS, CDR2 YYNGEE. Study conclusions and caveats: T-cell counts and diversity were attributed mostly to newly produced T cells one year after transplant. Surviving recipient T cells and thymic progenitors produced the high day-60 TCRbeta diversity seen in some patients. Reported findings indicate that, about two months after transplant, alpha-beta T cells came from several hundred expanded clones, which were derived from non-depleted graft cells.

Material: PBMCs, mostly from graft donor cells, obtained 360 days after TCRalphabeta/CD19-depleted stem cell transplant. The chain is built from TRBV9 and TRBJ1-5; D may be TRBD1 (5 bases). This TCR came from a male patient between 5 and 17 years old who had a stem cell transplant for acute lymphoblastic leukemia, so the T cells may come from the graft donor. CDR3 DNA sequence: TGTGCCAGCAGCGTATACCCACAGGATCAGCCCCAGCATTTT. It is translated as CASSVYPQDQPQHF.